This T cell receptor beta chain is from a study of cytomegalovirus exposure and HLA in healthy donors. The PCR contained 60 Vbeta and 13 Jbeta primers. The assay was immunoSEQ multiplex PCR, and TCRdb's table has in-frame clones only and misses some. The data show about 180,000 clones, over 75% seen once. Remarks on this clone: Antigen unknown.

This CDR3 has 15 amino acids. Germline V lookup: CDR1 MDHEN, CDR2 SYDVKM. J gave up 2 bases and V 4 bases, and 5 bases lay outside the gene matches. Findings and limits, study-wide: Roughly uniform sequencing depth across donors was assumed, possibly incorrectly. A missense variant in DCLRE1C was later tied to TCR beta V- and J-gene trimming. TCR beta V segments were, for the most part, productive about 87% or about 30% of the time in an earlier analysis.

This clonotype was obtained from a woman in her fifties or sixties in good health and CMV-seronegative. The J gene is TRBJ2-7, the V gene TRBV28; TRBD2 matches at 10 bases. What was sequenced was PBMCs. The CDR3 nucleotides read TGTGCCAGCAGTTGGGGCAGCGGGGGGGCCTACGAGCAGTACTTC. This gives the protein CASSWGSGGAYEQYF.